These 27 T cell receptor beta chains share one sample of origin, sequenced in a study of blood T cell repertoires in COVID-19. Sequencing used immunoSEQ multiplex PCR; TCRdb keeps in-frame clones, though not all of them. The sample yields about 160,000 clones, approximately 84% seen once. Input material: peripheral blood. These receptors came from a middle-aged man with acute or convalescent COVID-19.

This rearrangement joins TRBV10-1 to TRBJ2-3, with 7 nucleotides matching TRBD2. The junction had 6 bases not matched to a gene; V was cut back by 0 bases and J by 0 bases. The CDR3 runs 17 residues. Looked up from germline, CDR1 is WNHNN and CDR2 is SYGVQD (reference sequence). DNA of the CDR3: TGCGCCAGCAGTGAGTCGGGCAGGGAGGGTAGCACAGATACGCAGTATTTT. It yields the protein CASSESGREGSTDTQYF.

V usage is TRBV5-6 and J usage is TRBJ1-2, with 9 bases lining up with TRBD1. The CDR3 runs 15 residues. Losses at the gene ends were 3 bases for V and 3 bases for J; bases not matched to a gene: 6. The germline gives CDR1 SGHDT, CDR2 YYEEEE. The CDR3 nucleotides are TGTGCCAGCAGCTCGATTACAGGGGGCTACTATGGCTACACCTTC. Residues: CASSSITGGYYGYTF.

V and J are TRBV11-2 and TRBJ1-1; no firm D call. The CDR3 extends over 14 amino acids. V was shortened by 0 bases and J by 7 bases, with 12 bases between the two germline ends. Germline loops: CDR1 SGHAT, CDR2 FQNNGV. CDR3 in DNA: TGTGCCAGCAGCTTAGATAGGAAGAGGAGTGAAGCTTTCTTT. Its protein product is CASSLDRKRSEAFF.

V gene TRBV12-5 combines with J gene TRBJ2-2, with 9 bases lining up with TRBD2. J was trimmed by 5 bases and V by 7 bases; bases with no gene match: 8. The CDR3 is 15 amino acids. The germline V gene encodes CDR1 LGHNT and CDR2 FRNRAP. CDR3 region: CASAPGLANTGELFF. CDR3 DNA: TGTGCTAGTGCCCCGGGACTAGCTAATACCGGGGAGCTGTTTTTT.

This chain connects TRBV29-1 to TRBJ2-7; TRBD2 matches at 9 bases. The V segment lost 4 bases and the J segment 3 bases; nucleotides outside the gene matches: 4. Per the germline V gene, CDR1 is SQVTM and CDR2 is ANQGSEA. The CDR3 runs 13 residues. The CDR3 DNA reads as TGCAGCGTTGCTGCTAGCGGGGACTACGAGCAGTACTTC. It translates to CSVAASGDYEQYF.

The chain is built from TRBV23-1 and TRBJ1-1, with 7 bases lining up with TRBD1. TRBV23-1 belongs to the ORF category, with a function that is uncertain. Trimming removed 4 bases from V and 0 bases from J; junction bases left unmatched: 11. This CDR3 contains 17 residues. CDR3 protein: CASSRPGQKLMNTEAFF. DNA for the CDR3: TGCGCCAGCAGTCGACCGGGACAGAAACTCATGAACACTGAAGCTTTCTTT.

The V gene is TRBV21-1, the J gene TRBJ2-2; the tabulated D call, TRBD1, remains unverified against the DNA. TRBV21-1 counts as a pseudogene. This CDR3 is 19 amino acids long. Here the CDR3 DNA reads TGTGCCAGCAGCAGTGGACAGGGACCCCCAAGATCGAACACCGGGGAGCTGTTTTTT. The encoded protein is CASSSGQGPPRSNTGELFF.

The V call is TRBV2, the J call TRBJ2-7; TRBD1 is a possible D gene (5 bases). Germline V gene sequence: CDR1 SNHLY, CDR2 FYNNEI. The CDR3 loop spans 14 amino acids. Trimming shortened V by 3 bases and J by 2 bases, and 11 bases separated the two germline ends. CDR3 residues: CASSDEGRAYEQYF. CDR3 coding DNA: TGTGCCAGCAGTGACGAAGGCAGGGCCTACGAGCAGTACTTC. Supplemented by reference TRBV2 and TRBJ2-7, the full variable domain reads EPEVTQTPSHQVTQMGQEVILRCVPISNHLYFYWYRQILGQKVEFLVSFYNNEISEKSEIFDDQFSVERPDGSNFTLKIRSTKLEDSAMYFCASSDEGRAYEQYFGPGTRLTVT.

This chain joins TRBV14 and TRBJ1-2, with TRBD1 identical over 8 bases. The CDR3 consists of 12 residues. Germline V gene lookup returns CDR1 SGHDN and CDR2 FVKESK. The V and J ends lost 4 bases and 6 bases, in that order; junction bases with no gene match: 1. CDR3 nucleotide sequence: TGTGCCAGCAGCCCGGACAGGGATGGCTACACCTTC. This sequence encodes CASSPDRDGYTF.

This clone was picked up one time. The V gene is TRBV7-9, the J gene TRBJ2-1, with 12 bases matching TRBD1. Germline-derived CDR1 and CDR2 are SEHNR and FQNEAQ (reference sequence). This CDR3 has 16 amino acids. Losses at the gene ends were 2 bases for V and 8 bases for J; bases not matched to a gene: 7. This chain's CDR3 is CASSLIGTGGLDEQFF. CDR3 bases: TGTGCCAGCAGCTTAATTGGGACAGGGGGCCTCGATGAGCAGTTCTTC.

This clone appeared a single time. The V and J genes are TRBV11-2 and TRBJ1-1, with a weak D call TRBD1 (5 bases). The germline V and J ends were trimmed by 1 base and 5 bases, with 14 bases remaining between them. CDR1 and CDR2 (germline): SGHAT, FQNNGV. The CDR3 is 15 residues long. The chain's CDR3 is CASSLVVGRRTEAFF. The CDR3 DNA reads as TGTGCCAGCAGCTTAGTGGTGGGGCGAAGGACTGAAGCTTTCTTT.

The genes are TRBV19 and TRBJ1-1; 10 positions match TRBD1. The junction had 6 bases not matched to a gene; V was cut back by 1 base and J by 4 bases. The CDR3 extends over 16 amino acids. Germline-derived CDR1 and CDR2 are LNHDA and SQIVND (reference sequence). The DNA for the CDR3 is TGTGCCAGTAGTATAGGGGCCGGGACAGGGGTCACTGAAGCTTTCTTT. It translates to CASSIGAGTGVTEAFF.

The chain joins TRBV19 to TRBJ2-3, with 12 nucleotides matching TRBD2. The CDR3 is 16 residues long. With V trimmed by 3 bases and J by 5 bases, 6 bases remained unmatched. Germline V gene data show CDR1 as LNHDA and CDR2 as SQIVND (reference sequence). CDR3 protein: CASSMGTSGGIDTQYF. The CDR3, as DNA: TGTGCCAGTAGTATGGGCACTAGCGGGGGGATAGATACGCAGTATTTT. Complete variable domain (other parts from reference TRBV19 and TRBJ2-3): DGGITQSPKYLFRKEGQNVTLSCEQNLNHDAMYWYRQDPGQGLRLIYYSQIVNDFQKGDIAEGYSVSREKKESFPLTVTSAQKNPTAFYLCASSMGTSGGIDTQYFGPGTRLTVL.

CDR3 DNA sequence: TGTGCCAGCAGCTCGGGACAGGGGGCTGTCACTGAAGCTTTCTTT. Translation gives CASSSGQGAVTEAFF. This chain uses TRBV7-6 with TRBJ1-1, with 12 bases aligning to TRBD1. J lost 4 bases, V lost 4 bases, and 4 bases had no gene match. Germline V CDR1 and CDR2: SGHVS, FNYEAQ. There are 15 residues in the CDR3.

The gene calls are TRBV6-2 or TRBV6-3 and TRBJ2-7; 9 nucleotides match TRBD1. CDR1 MNHEY and CDR2 SVGEGT come from the germline V gene. The trim removed 3 bases at V and 8 bases at J, leaving 11 bases unmatched. The length of the CDR3 is 15 residues. The CDR3 sequence: CASSYSGQGNIQQYF. Written as DNA, the CDR3 is TGTGCCAGCAGTTATTCGGGACAGGGAAACATACAGCAGTACTTC.

CDR3 sequence reads: CASSAGTDNQPQHF. CDR3 DNA sequence: TGCGCCAGCAGCGCCGGGACAGACAATCAGCCCCAGCATTTT. This chain connects TRBV5-1 to TRBJ1-5; TRBD1 aligns across 7 bases. CDR1 is SGHRS and CDR2 is YFSETQ in the germline V gene. V gave up 4 bases and J gave up 3 bases; unmatched junction bases: 4. The CDR3 extends over 14 amino acids.

The V and J genes are TRBV19 and TRBJ1-4; D might be TRBD1 (5 bases). Germline CDR1 and CDR2: LNHDA and SQIVND (reference sequence). V lost 4 bases and J lost 3, with 12 bases in between. The CDR3 totals 15 residues. The CDR3 DNA follows: TGTGCCAGTAGTAACCCAGGGCGTGCTAATGAAAAACTGTTTTTT. The encoded protein is CASSNPGRANEKLFF. The full variable domain, with the rest looked up from reference TRBV19 and TRBJ1-4, is DGGITQSPKYLFRKEGQNVTLSCEQNLNHDAMYWYRQDPGQGLRLIYYSQIVNDFQKGDIAEGYSVSREKKESFPLTVTSAQKNPTAFYLCASSNPGRANEKLFFGSGTQLSVL.

This chain links TRBV19 with TRBJ1-2; D uncertain. V was cut by 7 bases and J by 5 bases, with 17 bases left in between. The length of the CDR3 is 14 residues. Germline loops: CDR1 LNHDA, CDR2 SQIVND (reference sequence). The CDR3 DNA follows: TGTGCCAGTACCAACTCCGGGTCCCCTTATGGCTACACCTTC. Translated: CASTNSGSPYGYTF.

The chain couples TRBV30 to TRBJ1-3; D unresolved. The germline CDR1 and CDR2 sequences are GTSNPN and SVGIG (reference sequence). CDR3 size: 13 residues. V was cut by 0 bases and J by 4 bases, with 7 bases left in between. CDR3 in amino acids: CAWSVRGGNTIYF. The CDR3 DNA follows: TGTGCCTGGAGTGTCAGAGGAGGAAACACCATATATTTT.

The rearrangement links TRBV12-5 to TRBJ1-1; the D is unclear. Germline CDR1 is LGHNT and CDR2 is FRNRAP. V shed 5 bases and J shed 8 bases, with 9 bases lying between them. The CDR3 has 11 amino acids. The CDR3 region is CASGPFREAFF. CDR3 bases: TGTGCTAGTGGTCCTTTTAGAGAAGCTTTCTTT. The full variable domain, rest sourced from reference TRBV12-5 and TRBJ1-1, is DARVTQTPRHKVTEMGQEVTMRCQPILGHNTVFWYRQTMMQGLELLAYFRNRAPLDDSGMPKDRFSAEMPDATLATLKIQPSEPRDSAVYFCASGPFREAFFGQGTRLTVV.

This chain connects TRBV3-1 (or the pseudogene TRBV3-2) to TRBJ1-5, with D perhaps TRBD1 (5 bases). From germline, CDR1 is LGHDT and CDR2 YNNKEL (reference sequence). Deletions cut 0 bases from V and 6 bases from J, with 27 bases between. The CDR3 length is 20 residues. Here the CDR3 DNA reads TGTGCCAGCAGCCAAGAGAATGGGGGAGGGCCGGTCGGTTGGAGTCAGCCCCAGCATTTT. Its translation: CASSQENGGGPVGWSQPQHF.

V is TRBV10-3 and J is TRBJ1-4; 8 bases fit TRBD1. The CDR3 sequence is 14 residues long. Germline V gene sequence: CDR1 ENHRY, CDR2 SYGVKD. V dropped 5 bases and J dropped 7; count of bases not matched to a gene: 6. The CDR3 DNA reads as TGTGCCATCAGTACAGGGGGAGTGGGTGAAAAACTGTTTTTT. Residues: CAISTGGVGEKLFF.

V is TRBV6-1 and J is TRBJ2-5, with a possible D match to TRBD1 (6 bases). This CDR3 comprises 14 residues. CDR1 is MNHNS, CDR2 SASEGT, per germline. V shed 6 bases and J shed 0 bases, with 11 bases lying between them. The CDR3 region is CASRPGQYQETQYF. The CDR3 DNA follows: TGTGCCAGCAGGCCCGGACAGTACCAAGAGACCCAGTACTTC.

J is TRBJ2-3 and V is TRBV29-1; D is perhaps TRBD2 (6 bases). V shed 7 bases and J shed 6 bases, with 23 bases lying between them. The germline gives CDR1 SQVTM, CDR2 ANQGSEA. This CDR3 spans 15 amino acids. The CDR3 DNA is TGCAGCGCCGCCGGGGGAATGAGGGACCCCGATACGCAGTATTTT. It codes for CSAAGGMRDPDTQYF.

CDR3 sequence reads: CATPQGSSTGELFF. In nucleotides, the CDR3 is TGTGCCACCCCACAGGGCTCGAGCACCGGGGAGCTGTTTTTT. The chain links TRBV6-5 to TRBJ2-2, with a weak D call TRBD1 (6 bases). Germline CDR1 reads MNHEY; CDR2 reads SVGAGI. The CDR3 is made up of 14 amino acids. V was clipped by 10 bases and J by 4 bases, with 16 bases between them.

The chain links TRBV6-5 to TRBJ1-4; D may be TRBD1 (5 bases). Germline CDR1 MNHEY, CDR2 SVGAGI. V was pared by 8 bases and J by 0 bases, with 10 bases between. The CDR3 runs 14 residues. The CDR3 bases are TGTGCCAGCGATAGGGGTACAACTAATGAAAAACTGTTTTTT. Translated: CASDRGTTNEKLFF.

The J gene is TRBJ2-3, the V gene TRBV6-6; a weak D match, TRBD2 (6 bases). Germline lookup yields CDR1 MNHNY and CDR2 SVGAGI (reference sequence). The germline V and J ends were trimmed by 2 bases and 2 bases, with 8 bases remaining between them. This CDR3 is built from 14 residues. The CDR3 spells CASSYAGSTDTQYF. The CDR3 DNA sequence: TGTGCCAGCAGTTACGCGGGGTCCACAGATACGCAGTATTTT.